This TCR beta chain was recovered during a study of Graves' ophthalmopathy and Graves' hyperthyroidism. Diagnosis relied on clinical symptoms, serum thyroxine, TRAb, thyroid ultrasound and orbital computed tomography. The authors amplified TCR beta CDR3 regions, and they did so from RNA transcripts for repertoire sequencing. First-round RT-PCR used HTBI primers; second-round multiplex PCR followed. From the multiplex PCR reads, TCRdb called clonotypes with MiXCR, one entry per CDR3 protein. The table shows hundreds of thousands of distinct CDR3 sequences, with approximately 21% occurring only once. Points from the study as a whole: Using 13 signatures, a model distinguished ophthalmopathy from stable hyperthyroidism, reaching about 87% sensitivity and around 81% specificity. Blood repertoires reportedly contained most expanded thyroid clonotypes above 0.001 frequency. For predicting ophthalmopathy progression, the model had 60% to 71% sensitivity and approximately 72% specificity.

This clonotype has only a few counts. Its antigen is not identified. Its ends do not fully match the called genes, so a read error is possible. Material: peripheral blood. This receptor was obtained from a woman between 18 and 29 years old with stable Graves' hyperthyroidism.

The CDR3 here is CASTLEGGNTGELFF. CDR3 sequence (DNA): TGTGCCAGCACTTTAGAAGGGGGCAACACCGGGGAGCTGTTTTTT. This sequence joins TRBV12-3 or TRBV12-4 and TRBJ2-2; 7 bases align to TRBD1. CDR3 length equals 15 residues.